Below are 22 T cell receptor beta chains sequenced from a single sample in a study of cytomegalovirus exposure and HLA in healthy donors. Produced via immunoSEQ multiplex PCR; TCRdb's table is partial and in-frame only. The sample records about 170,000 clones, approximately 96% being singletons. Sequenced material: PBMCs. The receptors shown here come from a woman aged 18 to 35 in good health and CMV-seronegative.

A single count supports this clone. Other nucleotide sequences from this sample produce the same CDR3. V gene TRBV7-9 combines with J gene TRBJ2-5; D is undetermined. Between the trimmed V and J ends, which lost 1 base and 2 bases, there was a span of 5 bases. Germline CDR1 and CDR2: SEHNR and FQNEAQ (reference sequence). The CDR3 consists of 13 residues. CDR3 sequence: CASSLVVQETQYF. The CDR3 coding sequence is TGTGCCAGCAGCTTAGTAGTGCAAGAGACCCAGTACTTC. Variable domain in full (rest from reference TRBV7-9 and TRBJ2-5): DTGVSQNPRHKITKRGQNVTFRCDPISEHNRLYWYRQTLGQGPEFLTYFQNEAQLEKSRLLSDRFSAERPKGSFSTLEIQRTEQGDSAMYLCASSLVVQETQYFGPGTRLLVL.

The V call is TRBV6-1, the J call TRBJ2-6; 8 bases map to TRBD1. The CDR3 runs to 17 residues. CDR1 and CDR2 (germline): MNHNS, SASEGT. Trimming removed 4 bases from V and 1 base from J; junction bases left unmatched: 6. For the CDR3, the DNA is TGTGCCAGCAGTGCGGACAGGGAGTTTTCTGGGGCCAACGTCCTGACTTTC. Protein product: CASSADREFSGANVLTF.

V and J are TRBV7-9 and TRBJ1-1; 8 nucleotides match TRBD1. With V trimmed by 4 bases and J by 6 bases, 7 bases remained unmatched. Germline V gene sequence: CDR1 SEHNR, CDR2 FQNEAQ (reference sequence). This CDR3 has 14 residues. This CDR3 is CASSSGQGKAEAFF. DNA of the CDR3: TGTGCCAGCAGCTCAGGACAGGGTAAAGCTGAAGCTTTCTTT. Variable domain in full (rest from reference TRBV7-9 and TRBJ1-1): DTGVSQNPRHKITKRGQNVTFRCDPISEHNRLYWYRQTLGQGPEFLTYFQNEAQLEKSRLLSDRFSAERPKGSFSTLEIQRTEQGDSAMYLCASSSGQGKAEAFFGQGTRLTVV.

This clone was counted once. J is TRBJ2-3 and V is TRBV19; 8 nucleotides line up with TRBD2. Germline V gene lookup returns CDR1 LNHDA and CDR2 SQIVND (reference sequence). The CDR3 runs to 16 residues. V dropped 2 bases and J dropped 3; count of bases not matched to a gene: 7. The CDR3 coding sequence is TGTGCCAGTAGTATATACGGCGGGAGGAGTACAGATACGCAGTATTTT. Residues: CASSIYGGRSTDTQYF. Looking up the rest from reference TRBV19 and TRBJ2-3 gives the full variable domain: DGGITQSPKYLFRKEGQNVTLSCEQNLNHDAMYWYRQDPGQGLRLIYYSQIVNDFQKGDIAEGYSVSREKKESFPLTVTSAQKNPTAFYLCASSIYGGRSTDTQYFGPGTRLTVL.

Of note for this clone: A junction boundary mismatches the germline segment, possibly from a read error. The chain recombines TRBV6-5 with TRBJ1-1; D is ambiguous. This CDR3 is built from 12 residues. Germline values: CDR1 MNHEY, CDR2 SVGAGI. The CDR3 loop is CTSSQLNTEAFF. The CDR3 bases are TGTACCAGCAGTCAATTGAACACTGAAGCTTTCTTT.

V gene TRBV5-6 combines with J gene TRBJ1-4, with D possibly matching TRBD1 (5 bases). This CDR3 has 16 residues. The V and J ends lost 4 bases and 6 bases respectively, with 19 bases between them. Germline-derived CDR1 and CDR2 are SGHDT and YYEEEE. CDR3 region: CASSLQGVGGDEKLFF. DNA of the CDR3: TGTGCCAGCAGCCTGCAGGGCGTTGGAGGGGATGAAAAACTGTTTTTT.

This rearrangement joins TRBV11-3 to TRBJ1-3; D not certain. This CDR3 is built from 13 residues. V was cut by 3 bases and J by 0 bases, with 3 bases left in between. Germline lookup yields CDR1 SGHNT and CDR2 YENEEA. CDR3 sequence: CASSFSSGNTIYF. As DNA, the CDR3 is TGTGCCAGCAGCTTCAGCTCTGGAAACACCATATATTTT.

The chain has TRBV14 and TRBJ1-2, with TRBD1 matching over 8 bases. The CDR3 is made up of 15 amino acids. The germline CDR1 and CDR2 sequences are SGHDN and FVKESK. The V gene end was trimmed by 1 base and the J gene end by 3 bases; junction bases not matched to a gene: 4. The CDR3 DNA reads TGTGCCAGCAGCCAAGGGACAGGGCCTTACTATGGCTACACCTTC. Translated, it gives CASSQGTGPYYGYTF.

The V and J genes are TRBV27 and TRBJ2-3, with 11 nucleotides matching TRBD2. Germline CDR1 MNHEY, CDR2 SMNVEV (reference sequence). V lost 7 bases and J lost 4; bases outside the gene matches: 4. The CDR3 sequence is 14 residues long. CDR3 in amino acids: CASKTSGVSDTQYF. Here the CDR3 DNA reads TGTGCCAGCAAGACTAGCGGGGTTTCAGATACGCAGTATTTT.

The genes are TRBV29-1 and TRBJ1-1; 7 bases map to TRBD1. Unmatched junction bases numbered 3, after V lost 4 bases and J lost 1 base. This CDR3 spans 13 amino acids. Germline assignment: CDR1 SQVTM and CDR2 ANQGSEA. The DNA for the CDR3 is TGCAGCGTTGCACAGGGGTGGAACACTGAAGCTTTCTTT. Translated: CSVAQGWNTEAFF.

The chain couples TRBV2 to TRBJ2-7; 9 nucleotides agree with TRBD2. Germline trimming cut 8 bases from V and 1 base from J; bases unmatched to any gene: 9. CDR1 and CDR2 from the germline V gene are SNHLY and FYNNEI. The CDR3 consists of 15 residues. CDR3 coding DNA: TGTGCCAGCGAGATACCGGGACTAGCTTCCTACGAGCAGTACTTC. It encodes CASEIPGLASYEQYF.

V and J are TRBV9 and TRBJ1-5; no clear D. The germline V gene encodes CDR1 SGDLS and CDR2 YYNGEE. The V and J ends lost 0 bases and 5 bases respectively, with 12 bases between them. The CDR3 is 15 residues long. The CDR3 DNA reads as TGTGCCAGCAGCGTAGCTCCAGGTAGTGATCAGCCCCAGCATTTT. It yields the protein CASSVAPGSDQPQHF. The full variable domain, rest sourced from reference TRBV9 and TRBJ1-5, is DSGVTQTPKHLITATGQRVTLRCSPRSGDLSVYWYQQSLDQGLQFLIQYYNGEERAKGNILERFSAQQFPDLHSELNLSSLELGDSALYFCASSVAPGSDQPQHFGDGTRLSIL.

The CDR3 DNA reads TGTGCCAGCACCGGGGAAACCTACGAGCAGTACTTC. Protein: CASTGETYEQYF. V and J are TRBV6-6 and TRBJ2-7; possibly TRBD2 for D (5 bases). Germline CDR1 is MNHNY and CDR2 is SVGAGI (reference sequence). The CDR3 covers 12 residues. Trimming stripped 7 bases from V and 2 bases from J, with 9 bases between.

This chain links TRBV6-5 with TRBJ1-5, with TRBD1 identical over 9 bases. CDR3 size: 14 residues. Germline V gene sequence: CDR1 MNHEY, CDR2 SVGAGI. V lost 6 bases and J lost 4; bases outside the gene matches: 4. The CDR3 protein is CASSSTGGNQPQHF. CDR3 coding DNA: TGTGCCAGCAGCTCGACAGGGGGTAATCAGCCCCAGCATTTT.

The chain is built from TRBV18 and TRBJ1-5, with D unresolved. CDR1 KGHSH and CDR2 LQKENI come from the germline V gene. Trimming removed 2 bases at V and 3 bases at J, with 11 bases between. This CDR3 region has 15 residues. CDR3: CASSPNRGYNQPQHF. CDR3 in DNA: TGTGCCAGCTCACCAAACAGAGGGTACAATCAGCCCCAGCATTTT.

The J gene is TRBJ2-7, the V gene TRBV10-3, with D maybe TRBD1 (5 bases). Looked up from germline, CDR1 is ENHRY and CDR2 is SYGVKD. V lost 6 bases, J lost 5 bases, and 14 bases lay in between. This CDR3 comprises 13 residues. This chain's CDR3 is CAIRDKLLDEQYF. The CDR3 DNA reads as TGTGCCATCAGGGACAAGCTACTGGACGAGCAGTACTTC.

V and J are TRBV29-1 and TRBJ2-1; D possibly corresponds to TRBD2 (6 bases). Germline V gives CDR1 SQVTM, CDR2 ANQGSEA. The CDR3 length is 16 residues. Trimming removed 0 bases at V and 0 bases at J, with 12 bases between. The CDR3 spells CSVEEGTSSSYNEQFF. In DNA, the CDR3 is TGCAGCGTTGAAGAGGGGACTTCGAGCTCCTACAATGAGCAGTTCTTC.

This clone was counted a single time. The CDR3 sequence: CASSLYSKNTEAFF. The CDR3 DNA reads as TGTGCCAGCAGCTTATACTCAAAGAACACTGAAGCTTTCTTT. The rearrangement uses TRBV7-9 and TRBJ1-1; D is undetermined. The CDR3 contains 14 residues. Germline CDR1 SEHNR, CDR2 FQNEAQ (reference sequence). The V end lost 2 bases, the J end lost 1 base, and 8 bases lay between the germline ends.

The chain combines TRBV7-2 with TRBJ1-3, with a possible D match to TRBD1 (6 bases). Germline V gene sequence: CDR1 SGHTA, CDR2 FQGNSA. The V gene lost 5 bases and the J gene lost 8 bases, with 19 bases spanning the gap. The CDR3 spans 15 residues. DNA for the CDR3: TGTGCCAGCAGCCTACAGGGATTTCTGACAGACACCATATATTTT. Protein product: CASSLQGFLTDTIYF.

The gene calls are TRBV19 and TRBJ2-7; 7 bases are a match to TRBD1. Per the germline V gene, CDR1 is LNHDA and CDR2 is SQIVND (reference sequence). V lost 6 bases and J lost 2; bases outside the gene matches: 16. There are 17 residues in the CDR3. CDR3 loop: CASSRSPGQPNPYEQYF. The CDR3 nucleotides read TGTGCCAGTAGCCGCTCCCCGGGACAGCCAAATCCCTACGAGCAGTACTTC.

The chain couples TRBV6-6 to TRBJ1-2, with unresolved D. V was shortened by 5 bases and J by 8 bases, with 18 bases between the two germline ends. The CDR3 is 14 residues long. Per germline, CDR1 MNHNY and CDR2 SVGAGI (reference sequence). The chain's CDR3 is CASSPAWTDPGYTF. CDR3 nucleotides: TGTGCCAGCAGTCCCGCGTGGACTGACCCGGGCTACACCTTC.

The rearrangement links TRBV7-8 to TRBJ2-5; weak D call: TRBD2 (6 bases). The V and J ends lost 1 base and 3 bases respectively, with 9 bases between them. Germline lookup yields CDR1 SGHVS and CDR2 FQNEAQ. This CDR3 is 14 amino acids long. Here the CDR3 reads CASSLGRGEETQYF. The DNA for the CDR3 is TGTGCCAGCAGCTTAGGGCGGGGAGAAGAGACCCAGTACTTC.